These 27 T cell receptor beta chains share one sample of origin, sequenced in a study of blood T cell repertoires in COVID-19. TCRdb's table, derived via immunoSEQ multiplex PCR, lists solely in-frame clones and lacks some. The sample contains a few hundred thousand clones, 85% to 90% of which appear only once. The material sequenced was peripheral blood. The receptor set was obtained from a woman under 40 with COVID-19, enrolled during active disease.

This clone occurred once. The chain links TRBV29-1 to TRBJ2-7; 10 bases agree with TRBD2. The V segment lost 5 bases and the J segment 5 bases; nucleotides outside the gene matches: 9. Germline assignment: CDR1 SQVTM and CDR2 ANQGSEA. The CDR3 length is 14 residues. CDR3 amino acids: CSVQKAGGPHEQYF. The CDR3 nucleotides read TGCAGCGTTCAAAAAGCGGGAGGGCCCCACGAGCAGTACTTC.

The chain combines TRBV11-2 with TRBJ1-6, with D unresolved. Germline-derived CDR1 and CDR2 are SGHAT and FQNNGV. There are 17 residues in the CDR3. Deletions cut 5 bases from V and 0 bases from J, with 14 bases between. The chain's CDR3 is CASSKWALSSYNSPLHF. In nucleotides, the CDR3 is TGTGCCAGCAGCAAATGGGCCTTGAGCTCCTATAATTCACCCCTCCACTTT.

CDR3 region: CASSTRGQSSGNTIYF. In nucleotides, the CDR3 is TGTGCCAGTAGTACCCGCGGTCAGAGCTCTGGAAACACCATATATTTT. This chain links TRBV19 with TRBJ1-3; D is unresolved. Germline assignment: CDR1 LNHDA and CDR2 SQIVND (reference sequence). The CDR3 consists of 16 residues. V was pared by 4 bases and J by 0 bases, with 13 bases between.

The V and J genes are TRBV28 and TRBJ1-2; 9 positions match TRBD1. Germline CDR1 and CDR2: MDHEN and SYDVKM. The CDR3 length is 15 residues. The V and J ends lost 4 bases and 3 bases, in that order; junction bases with no gene match: 6. The CDR3 coding sequence is TGTGCCAGCAGTTCCAAACAGGGGGCAGACTATGGCTACACCTTC. Protein product: CASSSKQGADYGYTF.

This chain connects TRBV5-1 to TRBJ2-1; 9 bases fit TRBD2. Losses at the gene ends were 2 bases for V and 6 bases for J; bases not matched to a gene: 3. Per the germline V gene, CDR1 is SGHRS and CDR2 is YFSETQ. The CDR3 consists of 14 residues. CDR3 sequence reads: CASSFSGSGNEQFF. The CDR3 bases are TGCGCCAGCAGCTTTAGCGGGAGCGGCAATGAGCAGTTCTTC.

The chain joins TRBV28 to TRBJ1-1; D is ambiguous. V gave up 5 bases and J gave up 8 bases, with 9 bases separating them. The germline V gene encodes CDR1 MDHEN and CDR2 SYDVKM. The CDR3 has 11 residues. CDR3 amino acids: CASSTDLEAFF. The CDR3, as DNA: TGTGCCAGCAGTACAGATTTAGAAGCTTTCTTT.

This chain connects TRBV13 to TRBJ2-5, with 9 bases fitting TRBD1. Germline V gene sequence: CDR1 PRHDT, CDR2 FYEKMQ (reference sequence). This CDR3 is built from 17 residues. The V and J ends lost 3 bases and 2 bases, in that order; junction bases with no gene match: 10. The CDR3 loop reads CASSLGQGPAAQETQYF. CDR3 DNA sequence: TGTGCCAGCAGCTTGGGACAGGGCCCCGCCGCACAAGAGACCCAGTACTTC.

The chain links TRBV5-1 to TRBJ1-1, with D perhaps TRBD1 (6 bases). The V gene's germline CDR1 is SGHRS and CDR2 YFSETQ. V was clipped by 4 bases and J by 2 bases, with 36 bases between them. The CDR3 loop spans 22 amino acids. Written as DNA, the CDR3 is TGCGCCAGCAGCCGGCCGAACCAGGGGAGTACTGAAGGCCCTTACCCCAACACTGAAGCTTTCTTT. Translated, it gives CASSRPNQGSTEGPYPNTEAFF.

The chain uses TRBV2 and TRBJ2-1; weak D call: TRBD2 (6 bases). This CDR3 contains 19 residues. Germline values: CDR1 SNHLY, CDR2 FYNNEI. The V gene lost 5 bases and the J gene lost 7 bases, with 30 bases spanning the gap. The CDR3 bases are TGTGCCAGCAGTACCGAGTTGGAGGGCCGGTCTTTTCTGGGTAATGAGCAGTTCTTC. Amino acids: CASSTELEGRSFLGNEQFF.

This chain joins TRBV7-8 and TRBJ2-7; D is unclear. This CDR3 is 15 amino acids long. The germline CDR1 and CDR2 sequences are SGHVS and FQNEAQ. Trimming removed 5 bases at V and 2 bases at J, with 16 bases between. The CDR3 nucleotides are TGTGCCAGCAGCCCAATGCCCCAGGCAGCCTACGAGCAGTACTTC. Its translation is CASSPMPQAAYEQYF.

The J gene is TRBJ2-5, the V gene TRBV30; the match to TRBD1 covers 8 bases. CDR3 length: 16 residues. Germline CDR1 reads GTSNPN; CDR2 reads SVGIG (reference sequence). With 0 bases clipped from V and 4 bases from J, the junction kept 10 bases outside the gene matches. The CDR3 region has the DNA TGTGCCTGGAGTGTCCTAACTACAGGGGGAGGAGAGACCCAGTACTTC. It yields the protein CAWSVLTTGGGETQYF.

The CDR3: CASSKGQGSSGGVNNEQFF. The CDR3 DNA reads TGTGCCAGCAGCAAGGGACAGGGCTCCAGCGGGGGGGTTAACAATGAGCAGTTCTTC. The chain joins TRBV9 to TRBJ2-1, with a weak D call TRBD2 (10 bases). The CDR3 totals 19 residues. The germline V gene encodes CDR1 SGDLS and CDR2 YYNGEE. V lost 4 bases and J 5 bases, leaving 28 bases between the germline ends.

This clone was counted only a few times. The chain uses TRBV5-6 and TRBJ1-1; 8 bases align to TRBD1. V lost 4 bases to trimming and J lost 3 bases; unmatched junction nucleotides: 8. The CDR3 sequence is 15 residues long. Germline CDR1 SGHDT, CDR2 YYEEEE. This CDR3 is CASSPDRASYTEAFF. CDR3 nucleotide sequence: TGTGCCAGCAGCCCGGACAGGGCCTCATACACTGAAGCTTTCTTT.

The chain joins TRBV2 to TRBJ2-5, with D possibly matching TRBD1 (6 bases). The CDR3 runs to 14 residues. The germline V and J ends were trimmed by 6 bases and 5 bases, with 16 bases remaining between them. The V gene's germline CDR1 is SNHLY and CDR2 FYNNEI. For the CDR3, the DNA is TGTGCCAGCAGCCGAGCACAGGGTGTCGAGACCCAGTACTTC. This encodes CASSRAQGVETQYF.

This clone was seen a single time. The chain recombines TRBV4-1 with TRBJ1-1; 11 bases line up with TRBD1. V was pared by 4 bases and J by 5 bases, with 6 bases of the junction left unmatched. Germline CDR1 is MGHRA and CDR2 is YSYEKL. The CDR3 has 15 residues. The CDR3 bases are TGCGCCAGCAGCCCCGGACAGGGGGCGTGGACTGAAGCTTTCTTT. This gives the protein CASSPGQGAWTEAFF.

This chain connects TRBV7-2 to TRBJ2-5, with D possibly matching TRBD1 (5 bases). Germline CDR1 and CDR2: SGHTA and FQGNSA. CDR3 length: 16 amino acids. Trimming pared 5 bases from V and 0 bases from J, leaving 16 bases between. The CDR3 bases are TGTGCCAGCAGCACCCCCCAACAGGTCTACCAAGAGACCCAGTACTTC. Its translation is CASSTPQQVYQETQYF.

This clone was counted only a few times. V and J are TRBV5-1 and TRBJ1-1; 10 bases match TRBD1. J was trimmed by 4 bases and V by 10 bases; bases with no gene match: 7. This CDR3 region has 13 residues. Looked up from germline, CDR1 is SGHRS and CDR2 is YFSETQ. The CDR3, as DNA: TGCGCCGCACGACAGGGGGCGGGCACTGAAGCTTTCTTT. Amino acids: CAARQGAGTEAFF.

This clone was detected a few times. The CDR3 region is CASSAQGTGDTGELFF. CDR3 bases: TGTGCCAGCAGCGCCCAAGGGACAGGCGACACCGGGGAGCTGTTTTTT. V gene TRBV9 combines with J gene TRBJ2-2, with TRBD1 identical over 8 bases. The V gene end was trimmed by 3 bases and the J gene end by 3 bases; junction bases not matched to a gene: 7. This CDR3 is 16 amino acids long. CDR1 is SGDLS, CDR2 YYNGEE, per germline.

The chain joins TRBV28 to TRBJ2-3, with TRBD2 as a possible D gene (6 bases). This CDR3 is built from 13 residues. CDR1 MDHEN and CDR2 SYDVKM come from the germline V gene. V lost 4 bases and J 9 bases, leaving 14 bases between the germline ends. CDR3 region: CASSSRLDATQYF. CDR3 DNA: TGTGCCAGCAGTTCCAGACTAGACGCGACGCAGTATTTT. The full variable domain, rest sourced from reference TRBV28 and TRBJ2-3, is DVKVTQSSRYLVKRTGEKVFLECVQDMDHENMFWYRQDPGLGLRLIYFSYDVKMKEKGDIPEGYSVSREKKERFSLILESASTNQTSMYLCASSSRLDATQYFGPGTRLTVL.

This clone was picked up one time. Other DNA variants within this sample encode the same CDR3. This chain uses TRBV7-9 with TRBJ2-1, with TRBD2 identical over 9 bases. CDR3 length equals 16 residues. Germline V CDR1 and CDR2: SEHNR, FQNEAQ (reference sequence). V lost 4 bases and J lost 1; bases outside the gene matches: 5. The CDR3 bases are TGTGCCAGCAGCTCTAATAGCGGGAGTTCCTACAATGAGCAGTTCTTC. It is translated as CASSSNSGSSYNEQFF. Full variable domain (outside the CDR3, taken from reference TRBV7-9 and TRBJ2-1): DTGVSQNPRHKITKRGQNVTFRCDPISEHNRLYWYRQTLGQGPEFLTYFQNEAQLEKSRLLSDRFSAERPKGSFSTLEIQRTEQGDSAMYLCASSSNSGSSYNEQFFGPGTRLTVL.

The chain has TRBV27 and TRBJ2-2; TRBD2 matches 10 bases. V was pared by 11 bases and J by 5 bases, with 8 bases of the junction left unmatched. The length of the CDR3 is 14 residues. Germline lookup yields CDR1 MNHEY and CDR2 SMNVEV (reference sequence). CDR3 coding DNA: TGTGCCGCGAAAAGCGGGAGGGGAACCGGGGAGCTGTTTTTT. The encoded protein is CAAKSGRGTGELFF.

The chain links TRBV5-1 to TRBJ1-1; 8 bases map to TRBD1. The CDR3 consists of 15 residues. Unmatched junction bases numbered 8, after V lost 4 bases and J lost 3 bases. CDR1 is SGHRS and CDR2 is YFSETQ in the germline V gene. The CDR3 coding sequence is TGCGCCAGCAGCGTTGACAGGGGCTTCGACACTGAAGCTTTCTTT. It is translated as CASSVDRGFDTEAFF.

The chain is built from TRBV6-6 and TRBJ1-5; D is perhaps TRBD1 (6 bases). The V end was cut by 4 bases, the J end by 9 bases, with 16 bases between. The CDR3 has 14 residues. From germline, CDR1 is MNHNY and CDR2 SVGAGI (reference sequence). CDR3 nucleotides: TGTGCCAGCAGTTCGCCGGGGCAGGGGTCGCCCCAGCATTTT. This sequence encodes CASSSPGQGSPQHF.

The chain recombines TRBV5-1 with TRBJ2-1; 11 bases line up with TRBD1. V shed 1 base and J 7 bases; nucleotides not matched to a gene: 13. The germline CDR1 and CDR2 sequences are SGHRS and YFSETQ. The CDR3 contains 18 residues. CDR3 in amino acids: CASSLSFRTGGVRNEQFF. The CDR3 nucleotides are TGCGCCAGCAGCTTGAGTTTTCGGACAGGGGGCGTAAGGAATGAGCAGTTCTTC.

The V call is TRBV28, the J call TRBJ2-3, with a possible D match to TRBD2 (5 bases). V lost 3 bases and J 6 bases, leaving 22 bases between the germline ends. The CDR3 is made up of 17 amino acids. Germline CDR1 and CDR2: MDHEN and SYDVKM. For the CDR3, the DNA is TGTGCCAGCAGTTTTCCGCGGTACGAGGGCTTAGGGGATACGCAGTATTTT. This sequence encodes CASSFPRYEGLGDTQYF.

This chain links TRBV10-2 with TRBJ1-1; perhaps TRBD1 as D (5 bases). Trimming removed 8 bases at V and 4 bases at J, with 14 bases between. Per germline, CDR1 WSHSY and CDR2 SAAADI. This CDR3 spans 13 amino acids. The CDR3 DNA reads as TGCGCCAGCTCAACAGGCTGGAGCACTGAAGCTTTCTTT. It is translated as CASSTGWSTEAFF.

V and J are TRBV5-4 and TRBJ2-1, with D maybe TRBD2 (5 bases). Trimming removed 2 bases from V and 0 bases from J, with 9 bases in between. Germline assignment: CDR1 SGHNT and CDR2 YYREEE (reference sequence). This CDR3 comprises 15 residues. The chain's CDR3 is CASSFDGNSYNEQFF. The CDR3 nucleotides read TGTGCCAGCAGCTTCGACGGGAACTCCTACAATGAGCAGTTCTTC. Looking up the rest from reference TRBV5-4 and TRBJ2-1 gives the full variable domain: ETGVTQSPTHLIKTRGQQVTLRCSSQSGHNTVSWYQQALGQGPQFIFQYYREEENGRGNFPPRFSGLQFPNYSSELNVNALELDDSALYLCASSFDGNSYNEQFFGPGTRLTVL.